This TCR beta chain was recovered during a study of T-cell memory formation after mild COVID-19. This clonotype was detected only a few times. Amplification by 5'RACE using constant-segment primers produced TCR alpha and TCR beta cDNA libraries that carried sample barcodes and UMIs. TCRdb re-analysed the 5' RACE reads in MiXCR, keeping a single row per CDR3 protein. Altogether under 400,000 distinct CDR3 sequences are present, 25% to 30% being singletons, with the ten largest covering approximately 12%. The CDR3 runs to 16 residues. Between the trimmed V and J ends, which lost 5 bases and 0 bases, there was a span of 13 bases. The germline gives CDR1 SGHTA, CDR2 FQGTGA.

The sequenced material came from PBMCs or a T cell subset sorted from them (not recorded which). The sequence derives from an adult woman who had mild COVID-19 (a few samples of this study predate the infection). Cell type and time point are not known. This rearrangement joins TRBV7-3 to TRBJ2-2; D is possibly TRBD1 (5 bases). The CDR3 loop reads CASSRIRQTNTGELFF. CDR3 DNA: TGTGCCAGCAGCCGGATTAGACAGACGAACACCGGGGAGCTGTTTTTT.